The rows below give T cell receptor beta chains drawn from one sample of a study of a mutant IDH1 vaccine in newly diagnosed glioma. Assay used: immunoSEQ multiplex PCR; TCRdb lists only in-frame clones, some missing. The table lists some 42,000 clones, approximately 72% of them singletons, with 4% to 6.5% in the top ten. Their antigens remain unidentified. The specimen comprised PBMCs, sampled from a glioma patient whose treatment included an IDH1 peptide vaccine. These TCRs come from a middle-aged man with glioma. Both conserved end residues are part of each CDR3. D genes are given only for firm matches. Size values are once, few and many counts, or a class for expanded clones, and some rows have none.

d_gene: TRBD2; v_gene: TRBV30; j_gene: TRBJ2-5; abundance: NA; CDR3aa: CAWSRGGQETQYF; CDR3nt: TGTGCCTGGAGCCGGGGGGGCCAAGAGACCCAGTACTTC
d_gene: NA; v_gene: TRBV11-2; j_gene: TRBJ2-7; abundance: NA; CDR3aa: CASSPAYEQYF; CDR3nt: TGTGCCAGCAGCCCAGCCTACGAGCAGTACTTC
d_gene: TRBD1; v_gene: TRBV6-6; j_gene: TRBJ2-5; abundance: NA; CDR3aa: CASGSQGLETQYF; CDR3nt: TGTGCCAGCGGATCACAGGGGTTGGAGACCCAGTACTTC
d_gene: TRBD1; v_gene: TRBV12-5; j_gene: TRBJ2-7; abundance: NA; CDR3aa: CASGLGQGYEQYF; CDR3nt: TGTGCTAGTGGTTTGGGACAGGGGTACGAGCAGTACTTC
d_gene: TRBD1; v_gene: TRBV10-3; j_gene: TRBJ1-4; abundance: NA; CDR3aa: CAIRPGQGAWGNEKLFF; CDR3nt: TGTGCCATCAGACCGGGACAGGGGGCGTGGGGCAATGAAAAACTGTTTTTT
d_gene: TRBD1; v_gene: TRBV7-9; j_gene: TRBJ2-5; abundance: NA; CDR3aa: CASSHRGPQETQYF; CDR3nt: TGTGCCAGCAGCCACAGGGGGCCCCAAGAGACCCAGTACTTC
d_gene: NA; v_gene: TRBV9; j_gene: TRBJ2-6; abundance: once; CDR3aa: CASSERFSGANVLTF; CDR3nt: TGTGCCAGCAGCGAAAGGTTCTCTGGGGCCAACGTCCTGACTTTC
d_gene: TRBD1; v_gene: TRBV9; j_gene: TRBJ1-2; abundance: NA; CDR3aa: CASSLQGADGYTF; CDR3nt: TGTGCCAGCAGCTTACAGGGGGCGGATGGCTACACCTTC
d_gene: NA; v_gene: TRBV28; j_gene: TRBJ2-2; abundance: NA; CDR3aa: CASSHHGSGELFF; CDR3nt: TGTGCCAGCAGCCATCACGGGAGCGGGGAGCTGTTTTTT
d_gene: NA; v_gene: TRBV30; j_gene: TRBJ1-6; abundance: NA; CDR3aa: CAWTYHGNSPLHF; CDR3nt: TGTGCCTGGACCTATCACGGTAATTCACCCCTCCACTTT
d_gene: NA; v_gene: TRBV11-2; j_gene: TRBJ1-1; abundance: NA; CDR3aa: CASSLYTSMNTEAFF; CDR3nt: TGTGCCAGCAGCTTATACACTTCAATGAACACTGAAGCTTTCTTT
d_gene: NA; v_gene: TRBV7-8; j_gene: TRBJ1-1; abundance: medium-sized; CDR3aa: CASSAPGFEAFF; CDR3nt: TGTGCCAGCAGCGCTCCGGGTTTCGAAGCTTTCTTT
d_gene: NA; v_gene: TRBV30; j_gene: TRBJ1-1; abundance: few; CDR3aa: CACRQYVQTEAFF; CDR3nt: TGTGCCTGCCGACAGTATGTCCAGACTGAAGCTTTCTTT
d_gene: NA; v_gene: TRBV9; j_gene: TRBJ2-1; abundance: NA; CDR3aa: CASSVGGTNNEQFF; CDR3nt: TGTGCCAGCAGCGTCGGCGGAACCAACAATGAGCAGTTCTTC
d_gene: TRBD1; v_gene: TRBV5-1; j_gene: TRBJ2-1; abundance: NA; CDR3aa: CASSIRDRGNEQFF; CDR3nt: TGCGCCAGCAGCATCCGGGACAGGGGCAATGAGCAGTTCTTC
d_gene: TRBD1; v_gene: TRBV19; j_gene: TRBJ1-5; abundance: NA; CDR3aa: CASSILWTGSAGQPQHF; CDR3nt: TGTGCCAGTAGTATCTTGTGGACAGGGAGTGCGGGTCAGCCCCAGCATTTT
d_gene: NA; v_gene: TRBV7-9; j_gene: TRBJ1-5; abundance: few; CDR3aa: CASSGGVQPQHF; CDR3nt: TGTGCCAGCAGCGGGGGGGTTCAGCCCCAGCATTTT
d_gene: TRBD1; v_gene: TRBV13; j_gene: TRBJ2-3; abundance: few; CDR3aa: CASSLGDRGIRDTQYF; CDR3nt: TGTGCCAGCAGCTTAGGGGACAGGGGAATCAGAGATACGCAGTATTTT
d_gene: NA; v_gene: TRBV11-2; j_gene: TRBJ2-5; abundance: NA; CDR3aa: CASSRGHSQETQYF; CDR3nt: TGTGCCAGCAGCAGGGGACATTCACAAGAGACCCAGTACTTC
d_gene: NA; v_gene: TRBV30; j_gene: TRBJ1-1; abundance: NA; CDR3aa: CAWNWGTEAFF; CDR3nt: TGTGCCTGGAATTGGGGCACTGAAGCTTTCTTT
d_gene: TRBD2; v_gene: TRBV7-8; j_gene: TRBJ2-6; abundance: NA; CDR3aa: CASSKRGPGANVLTF; CDR3nt: TGTGCCAGCAGCAAGCGGGGCCCTGGGGCCAACGTCCTGACTTTC
d_gene: NA; v_gene: TRBV5-6; j_gene: TRBJ2-7; abundance: NA; CDR3aa: CASSFEVSTYEQYF; CDR3nt: TGTGCCAGCAGCTTTGAGGTTTCTACCTACGAGCAGTACTTC
d_gene: NA; v_gene: TRBV5-8; j_gene: TRBJ1-5; abundance: once; CDR3aa: CASSSGAIAGQPQHF; CDR3nt: TGTGCCAGCAGCAGTGGGGCGATAGCAGGTCAGCCCCAGCATTTT
d_gene: TRBD1; v_gene: TRBV5-1; j_gene: TRBJ2-5; abundance: NA; CDR3aa: CASSLPRGGDETQYF; CDR3nt: TGCGCCAGCAGCTTGCCCCGAGGGGGCGACGAGACCCAGTACTTC
d_gene: NA; v_gene: TRBV6-5; j_gene: TRBJ1-1; abundance: NA; CDR3aa: CASWLEGTPEAFF; CDR3nt: TGTGCCAGCTGGTTGGAGGGAACCCCTGAAGCTTTCTTT
d_gene: NA; v_gene: TRBV20-1; j_gene: TRBJ1-1; abundance: NA; CDR3aa: CSATPSTEAFF; CDR3nt: TGCAGTGCTACCCCGAGCACTGAAGCTTTCTTT
d_gene: TRBD1; v_gene: TRBV4-2; j_gene: TRBJ1-6; abundance: few; CDR3aa: CASSPMTGGDSPLHF; CDR3nt: TGTGCCAGCAGCCCAATGACAGGGGGAGATTCACCCCTCCACTTT
d_gene: TRBD1; v_gene: TRBV5-4; j_gene: TRBJ1-1; abundance: few; CDR3aa: CASSTSGTGFGAFF; CDR3nt: TGTGCCAGCAGCACTTCCGGGACAGGTTTCGGAGCTTTCTTT
d_gene: TRBD1; v_gene: TRBV2; j_gene: TRBJ1-5; abundance: once; CDR3aa: CASSRQGGNQPQHF; CDR3nt: TGTGCCAGCAGCCGACAGGGTGGGAATCAGCCCCAGCATTTT
d_gene: TRBD1; v_gene: TRBV19; j_gene: TRBJ1-2; abundance: NA; CDR3aa: CASSTTGTGGPGYTF; CDR3nt: TGTGCCAGTAGTACAACCGGGACAGGGGGCCCTGGCTACACCTTC
d_gene: TRBD1; v_gene: TRBV30; j_gene: TRBJ2-3; abundance: NA; CDR3aa: CAWRRDRALTFTDTQYF; CDR3nt: TGTGCCTGGCGCCGGGACAGGGCCTTAACGTTCACAGATACGCAGTATTTT
d_gene: NA; v_gene: TRBV5-6; j_gene: TRBJ2-7; abundance: NA; CDR3aa: CASSRRDNYEQYF; CDR3nt: TGTGCCAGCAGCCGCCGGGACAACTACGAGCAGTACTTC
d_gene: TRBD1; v_gene: TRBV9; j_gene: TRBJ1-1; abundance: NA; CDR3aa: CASSDGQGGFMNTEAFF; CDR3nt: TGTGCCAGCAGCGATGGACAGGGGGGGTTCATGAACACTGAAGCTTTCTTT
d_gene: NA; v_gene: TRBV2; j_gene: TRBJ2-2; abundance: NA; CDR3aa: CASGGGPGELFF; CDR3nt: TGTGCCAGCGGGGGAGGTCCCGGGGAGCTGTTTTTT
d_gene: NA; v_gene: TRBV5-4; j_gene: TRBJ2-1; abundance: once; CDR3aa: CASSQQGRNEQFF; CDR3nt: TGTGCCAGCAGCCAACAGGGCCGGAATGAGCAGTTCTTC